A single sample is the source of the 9 T cell receptor beta chains below, sequenced in a study of T cell responses to AZD1222 COVID-19 vaccine. TCRdb's copy holds only in-frame clones and misses some; the assay was immunoSEQ multiplex PCR. The table lists more than 150,000 clones, about nine tenths of them singletons, with less than 3% in the top ten. This sample comprised peripheral blood, obtained on day 0 of MenACWY control vaccination. The receptors here all came from an adult in good health.

The gene calls are TRBV5-4 and TRBJ2-2, with 12 bases that match TRBD1. V shed 2 bases and J 4 bases; nucleotides not matched to a gene: 6. Germline V gives CDR1 SGHNT, CDR2 YYREEE (reference sequence). The CDR3 length is 17 residues. The CDR3 protein is CASSLPGQGAVTGELFF. The CDR3 nucleotides are TGTGCCAGCAGCTTACCGGGACAGGGGGCGGTCACCGGGGAGCTGTTTTTT.

The J gene is TRBJ1-2, the V gene TRBV5-1; 7 bases align to TRBD1. Germline values: CDR1 SGHRS, CDR2 YFSETQ. The length of the CDR3 is 14 residues. With V trimmed by 3 bases and J by 8 bases, 10 bases remained unmatched. CDR3 sequence reads: CASSWSGGFEGYTF. CDR3 nucleotides: TGCGCCAGCAGCTGGTCAGGGGGATTTGAGGGCTACACCTTC.

V and J are TRBV28 and TRBJ1-5; no definite D call. The CDR3 is 13 amino acids. Trimming pared 3 bases from V and 5 bases from J, leaving 8 bases between. From germline, CDR1 is MDHEN and CDR2 SYDVKM. CDR3 residues: CASSFRGYQPQHF. In DNA form, the CDR3 reads TGTGCCAGCAGTTTTCGGGGTTATCAGCCCCAGCATTTT.

This clone has a single count. The CDR3, as DNA: TGTGCCAGCAGCAGAACACGGGGGGGCCTTTTAGACGAGCAGTACTTC. The encoded protein is CASSRTRGGLLDEQYF. The rearrangement uses TRBV11-1 and TRBJ2-7; 8 nucleotides match TRBD2. Looked up from germline, CDR1 is SGHAT and CDR2 is FQDESV (reference sequence). The V segment lost 5 bases and the J segment 5 bases; nucleotides outside the gene matches: 14. This CDR3 contains 16 residues.

The chain carries TRBV9 and TRBJ2-2; 9 bases map to TRBD2. CDR1 and CDR2 from the germline V gene are SGDLS and YYNGEE. The ends lost 3 bases at V and 0 bases at J; junction bases unmatched: 3. This CDR3 comprises 16 residues. The CDR3 region is CASSDQRGANTGELFF. CDR3 sequence (DNA): TGTGCCAGCAGCGACCAGCGGGGGGCGAACACCGGGGAGCTGTTTTTT.

The V call is TRBV7-2, the J call TRBJ2-1; 7 bases align to TRBD2. The CDR3 has 15 residues. With 1 base clipped from V and 2 bases from J, the junction kept 2 bases outside the gene matches. Germline V lookup: CDR1 SGHTA, CDR2 FQGNSA. The CDR3 sequence is CASSLERGPYNEQFF. The CDR3 DNA sequence: TGTGCCAGCAGCTTAGAGCGGGGACCCTACAATGAGCAGTTCTTC.

This chain connects TRBV18 to TRBJ1-3, with a weak D call TRBD1 (6 bases). V gave up 3 bases and J gave up 0 bases, with 15 bases separating them. The CDR3 consists of 17 residues. Germline CDR1 reads KGHSH; CDR2 reads LQKENI. The CDR3 sequence is CASSPRQGQTSGNTIYF. The CDR3 region has the DNA TGTGCCAGCTCACCCCGTCAAGGACAGACCTCTGGAAACACCATATATTTT. Supplemented by reference TRBV18 and TRBJ1-3, the full variable domain reads NAGVMQNPRHLVRRRGQEARLRCSPMKGHSHVYWYRQLPEEGLKFMVYLQKENIIDESGMPKERFSAEFPKEGPSILRIQQVVRGDSAAYFCASSPRQGQTSGNTIYFGEGSWLTVV.

The chain recombines TRBV11-2 with TRBJ2-5; 9 bases are shared with TRBD1. J gave up 4 bases and V 1 base, and 7 bases lay outside the gene matches. Germline V gives CDR1 SGHAT, CDR2 FQNNGV. The CDR3 is 16 residues long. Here the CDR3 reads CASSLGDRAPTETQYF. Here the CDR3 DNA reads TGTGCCAGCAGCTTAGGGGACAGGGCCCCAACAGAGACCCAGTACTTC.

For the CDR3, the DNA is TGTGCCAGCAGCACCCCGGGACAGGGGGCGCAGAGTGGGGAGCTGTTTTTT. It codes for CASSTPGQGAQSGELFF. J is TRBJ2-2 and V is TRBV7-3; 12 bases agree with TRBD1. Losses at the gene ends were 5 bases for V and 8 bases for J; bases not matched to a gene: 12. The length of the CDR3 is 17 residues. Germline assignment: CDR1 SGHTA and CDR2 FQGTGA.